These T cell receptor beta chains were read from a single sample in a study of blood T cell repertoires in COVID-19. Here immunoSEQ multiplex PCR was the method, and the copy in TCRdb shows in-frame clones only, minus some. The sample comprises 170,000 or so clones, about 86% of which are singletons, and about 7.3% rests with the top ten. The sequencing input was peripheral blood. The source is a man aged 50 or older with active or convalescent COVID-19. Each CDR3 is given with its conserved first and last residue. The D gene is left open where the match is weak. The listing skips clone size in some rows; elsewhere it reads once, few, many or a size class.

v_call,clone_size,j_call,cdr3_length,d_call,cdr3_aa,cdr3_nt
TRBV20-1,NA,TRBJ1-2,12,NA,CSASQDYYGYTF,TGCAGTGCTAGTCAGGACTACTATGGCTACACCTTC
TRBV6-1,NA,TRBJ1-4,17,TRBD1,CASSEAVAGGGDEKLFF,TGTGCCAGCAGTGAAGCAGTCGCAGGGGGCGGTGATGAAAAACTGTTTTTT
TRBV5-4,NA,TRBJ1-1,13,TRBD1,CASSWDRESEAFF,TGTGCCAGCAGCTGGGACAGGGAGTCTGAAGCTTTCTTT
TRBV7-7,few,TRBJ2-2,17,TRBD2,CASRQLAGGPDTGELFF,TGTGCTAGCAGACAACTAGCGGGAGGGCCGGACACCGGGGAGCTGTTTTTT
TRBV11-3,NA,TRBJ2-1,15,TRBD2,CASSFRGGSQNEQFF,TGTGCCAGCAGCTTTCGGGGGGGCTCGCAAAATGAGCAGTTCTTC
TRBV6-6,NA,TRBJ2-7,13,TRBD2,CASRILGGNEQYF,TGTGCCAGCAGAATCCTGGGGGGGAACGAGCAGTACTTC
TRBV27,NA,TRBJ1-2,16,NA,CASSLDRSVLNYGYTF,TGTGCCAGCAGTTTAGACAGGTCTGTCTTGAACTATGGCTACACCTTC
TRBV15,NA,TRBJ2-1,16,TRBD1,CATSRPTGGYYNEQFF,TGTGCCACCAGCAGACCGACAGGGGGATACTACAATGAGCAGTTCTTC
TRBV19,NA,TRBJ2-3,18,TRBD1,CASTVSPYRGWSTDTQYF,TGTGCCAGTACCGTTTCCCCGTACAGGGGATGGAGCACAGATACGCAGTATTTT
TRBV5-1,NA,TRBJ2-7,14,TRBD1,CASSLAQGANEQYF,TGCGCCAGCAGCTTGGCGCAGGGGGCAAACGAGCAGTACTTC
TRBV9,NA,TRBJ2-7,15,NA,CASSRDTDSSYEQYF,TGTGCCAGCAGCCGAGATACCGACAGTTCCTACGAGCAGTACTTC
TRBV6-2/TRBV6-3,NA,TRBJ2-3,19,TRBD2,CASSYSIWLAGASTDTQYF,TGTGCCAGCAGTTACTCGATTTGGCTAGCGGGAGCTAGCACAGATACGCAGTATTTT
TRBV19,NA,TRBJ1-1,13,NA,CASRERENTEAFF,TGTGCCAGCCGGGAACGGGAGAACACTGAAGCTTTCTTT
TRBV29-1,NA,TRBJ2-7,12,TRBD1,CSVGQGSYEQYF,TGCAGCGTGGGACAGGGATCCTACGAGCAGTACTTC
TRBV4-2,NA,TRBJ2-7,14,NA,CASSRRLGPYEQYF,TGTGCCAGCAGCCGGAGACTGGGGCCCTACGAGCAGTACTTC
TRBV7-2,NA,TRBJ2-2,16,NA,CASSLYRGPSTGELFF,TGTGCCAGCAGCTTATATCGGGGTCCGAGCACCGGGGAGCTGTTTTTT
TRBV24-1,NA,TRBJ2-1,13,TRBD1,CATSATITGGLFF,TGTGCCACCAGCGCCACTATTACAGGGGGCTTGTTCTTC
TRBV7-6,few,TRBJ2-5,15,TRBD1,CASSLGGDRAETQYF,TGTGCCAGCAGCTTAGGTGGGGACAGGGCAGAGACCCAGTACTTC
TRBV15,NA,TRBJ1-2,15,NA,CATSSAPETLYGYTF,TGTGCCACCAGCAGCGCGCCGGAGACCTTATATGGCTACACCTTC
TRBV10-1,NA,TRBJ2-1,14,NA,CASSRGLSNNEQFF,TGCGCCAGCAGTAGGGGACTTAGCAATAATGAGCAGTTCTTC
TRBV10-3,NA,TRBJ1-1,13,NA,CAISRPEGGRAFF,TGTGCCATCAGTAGACCTGAGGGCGGGAGGGCTTTCTTT
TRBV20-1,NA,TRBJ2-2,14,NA,CSASSGGAVGELFF,TGCAGTGCTAGTAGTGGCGGGGCGGTCGGGGAGCTGTTTTTT
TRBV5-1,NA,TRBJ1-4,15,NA,CASSLEGSTNEKLFF,TGCGCCAGCAGCTTGGAGGGGTCAACTAATGAAAAACTGTTTTTT
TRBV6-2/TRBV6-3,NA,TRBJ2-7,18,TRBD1,CASSYSTGAGQGGNEQYF,TGTGCCAGCAGTTACTCGACAGGAGCCGGACAGGGGGGCAACGAGCAGTACTTC
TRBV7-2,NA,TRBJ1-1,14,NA,CASSAQGQPHRRFF,TGTGCCAGCAGCGCACAAGGACAGCCCCACAGGAGATTCTTT
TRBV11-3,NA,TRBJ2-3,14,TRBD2,CASKTPGLQNTQYF,TGTGCCAGCAAAACGCCGGGACTACAGAATACGCAGTATTTT
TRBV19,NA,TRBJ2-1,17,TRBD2,CASSRLAGGPNMNEQFF,TGTGCCAGTAGTAGACTAGCGGGAGGGCCAAATATGAATGAGCAGTTCTTC
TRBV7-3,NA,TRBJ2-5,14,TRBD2,CASSAGTRKETQYF,TGTGCCAGCAGTGCCGGGACTAGAAAAGAGACCCAGTACTTC
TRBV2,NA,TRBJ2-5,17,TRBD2,CASRSPRASGGQETQYF,TGTGCCAGCAGAAGCCCCAGGGCTAGCGGGGGACAAGAGACCCAGTACTTC
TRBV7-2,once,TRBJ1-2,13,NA,CASSTGQRYGYTF,TGTGCCAGCAGCACGGGACAACGCTATGGCTACACCTTC
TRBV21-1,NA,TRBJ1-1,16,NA,CARPPLPTQGSTEAFF,TGTGCACGCCCGCCACTCCCCACACAGGGGAGCACTGAAGCTTTCTTT
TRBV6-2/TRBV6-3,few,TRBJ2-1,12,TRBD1,CASSYRGHEQFF,TGTGCCAGCAGTTACAGGGGGCACGAGCAGTTCTTC
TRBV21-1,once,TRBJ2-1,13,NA,CASSKVSGNEQFF,TGTGCCAGCAGCAAAGTATCGGGCAATGAGCAGTTCTTC
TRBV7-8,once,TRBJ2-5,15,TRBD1,CASSLSQGAVETQYF,TGTGCCAGCAGCTTATCCCAGGGGGCCGTGGAGACCCAGTACTTC
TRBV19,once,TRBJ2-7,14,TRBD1,CASAPGTGSYEQYF,TGTGCCAGCGCCCCTGGGACAGGGTCATACGAGCAGTACTTC
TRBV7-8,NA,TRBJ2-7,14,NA,CASSAGLSSYEQYF,TGTGCCAGCAGCGCAGGGTTAAGCTCCTACGAGCAGTACTTC
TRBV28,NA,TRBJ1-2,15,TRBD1,CASSTSGQGRLGYTF,TGTGCCAGCAGTACCTCGGGACAGGGCCGCCTTGGCTACACCTTC
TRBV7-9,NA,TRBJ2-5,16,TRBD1,CASSPGTGAILETQYF,TGTGCCAGCAGCCCCGGGACAGGGGCTATTTTAGAGACCCAGTACTTC
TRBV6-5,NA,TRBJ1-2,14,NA,CASSTLQGKYGYTF,TGTGCCAGCAGTACCTTACAGGGAAAGTATGGCTACACCTTC
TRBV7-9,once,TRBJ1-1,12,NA,CASSFTAFEAFF,TGTGCCAGCAGCTTTACTGCCTTTGAAGCTTTCTTT
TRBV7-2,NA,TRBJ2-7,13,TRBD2,CASSSGRFYEQYF,TGTGCCAGCAGCTCCGGGAGGTTCTACGAGCAGTACTTC
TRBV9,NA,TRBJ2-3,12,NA,CASARVGDTQYF,TGTGCCAGCGCCCGGGTTGGAGATACGCAGTATTTT
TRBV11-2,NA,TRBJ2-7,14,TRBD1,CASSTRDRPYEQYF,TGTGCCAGCAGCACCCGGGACAGGCCCTACGAGCAGTACTTC
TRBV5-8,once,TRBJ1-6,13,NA,CASSPGLNSPLHF,TGTGCCAGCAGCCCGGGACTTAATTCACCCCTCCACTTT
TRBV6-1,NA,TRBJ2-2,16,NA,CASSVYRTANTGELFF,TGTGCCAGCAGTGTATATCGGACAGCGAACACCGGGGAGCTGTTTTTT
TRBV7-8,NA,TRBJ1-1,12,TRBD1,CASSPWDRAAFF,TGTGCCAGCAGCCCGTGGGACAGGGCAGCTTTCTTT
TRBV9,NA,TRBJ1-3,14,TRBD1,CASSSRQGKNTIYF,TGTGCCAGCAGTTCTAGACAGGGGAAGAACACCATATATTTT
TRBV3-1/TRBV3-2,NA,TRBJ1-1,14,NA,CASSQRGIGAEAFF,TGTGCCAGCAGCCAAAGAGGGATCGGAGCTGAAGCTTTCTTT